Sequencing of this T cell receptor (beta chain) was carried out in a study of lymphopenia after photon versus proton radiotherapy (dated by TCRdb to about 2019). Regarding the research as a whole: In patients with gastrointestinal tumors who developed high-grade lymphopenia, the study compared the immunological effects of photon radiation therapy with those of proton radiation therapy. The cohort comprised more than 15 patients with gastrointestinal tumors who received either photon or proton therapy and then developed lymphopenia. The study was designed to characterize how the impact on the immune system differs between the two radiation modalities.

Including the terminal cysteine and phenylalanine, the CDR3 comprises 14 residues. Solely the CDR3 DNA is kept, with 42 bases framed from the first base. CDR1 and CDR2, looked up from the germline V gene (reference sequence), are MNHNY and SVGAGI. V trim: 2 bases; J trim: 7 bases; unmatched bases: 5. The method was the immunoSEQ multiplex PCR assay. T cell repertoires were profiled with deep sequencing of rearranged TCR beta loci together with multiparametric flow cytometry. This is the immuneACCESS table as TCRdb keeps it, with only in-frame sequences that have V and J called. A part of the clones is gone; compared with another copy, unresolved V genes explain less than half, and the rest is unexplained. Present in this sample are about 68,000 clones, approximately 90% of which were seen just once. Less than 3.5% of the sample is in the top ten clones. With regard to this clone: No cognate antigen has been identified for it. Per-nucleotide qualities are absent, and no much larger clonotype sits a single base away.

The paper as a whole reports these results and caveats: The survival association was assessed only in patients who died, and better survival with proton therapy was presented by the authors as a possibility rather than a demonstrated result. During treatment, patients who received photon therapy lost naive T cells and TCR diversity and gained effector/memory populations, whereas patients who received proton therapy remained relatively stable. After the lymphocyte count nadir, repertoires from photon-treated patients showed oligoclonal expansion, particularly of CD8+ Temra cells, and this expansion drove the decline in diversity. Among patients across the cohort who died, overall survival time showed an inverse correlation with a larger post-nadir drop in TCR diversity.

This TCR came from a woman between 65 and 79 years old with pancreatic cancer. The chain links TRBV6-6 with TRBJ1-5, and 7 junction bases match TRBD1. The starting material was peripheral blood, obtained from a patient treated with photon-based radiotherapy. The DNA reads as follows: TGTGCCAGCAGTTACAGGGGGCGCGGACAGCCCCAGCATTTT. Translation gives CASSYRGRGQPQHF.